This TCR beta chain was profiled in a study of cytomegalovirus exposure and HLA in healthy donors. Study findings and constraints: The dataset shows that most TCR sequences were rare, while some public TCRs occurred in many donors. Later analysis showed TCR association rates varying by HLA locus, highest for DRB1 and lowest for HLA-C.

PCR primers comprised 60 Vbeta and 13 Jbeta primers. The repertoire was sequenced with immunoSEQ multiplex PCR; TCRdb's copy has only in-frame clones and lacks some. The sample yields 98,000 or so clones, almost 80% seen once. This clone appeared a few times. Its antigen is as yet unknown. CDR1 is LGHNT, CDR2 FRNRAP, per germline. The J segment lost 8 bases and the V segment lost 2 bases, leaving 7 bases of the junction unmatched. The CDR3 is made up of 15 amino acids. The sequencing sample was made of PBMCs. This sequence joins TRBV12-5 and TRBJ1-4; TRBD1 agrees at 8 bases. This sequence was found in a man aged 55 to 69 in good health and CMV-seropositive. CDR3 coding DNA: TGTGCTAGTGGTTTGACCAGGGGGCTGGGGGAAAAACTGTTTTTT. Its translation: CASGLTRGLGEKLFF.